This TCR beta chain is from a study of blood T cell repertoires in COVID-19 (dated by TCRdb to 2018 to 2021). With respect to the entire study: Samples from collaborators originated in the United States, Italy and Spain and spanned both the acute and convalescent phases of COVID-19. The material from the prospective study consisted of cDNA or gDNA derived from T cells, B-cell-depleted T cells, or PBMCs. The dataset comprised deeply sampled blood TCRbeta repertoires from subjects exposed to, actively infected with, or recovered from COVID-19. Samples came from the ongoing ImmuneRACE study (first 160 participants) plus 1,254 subjects from 6 global collaborators. A de-identified subject ID, COVID-19 status, age in years and sex were almost always included in the sample metadata. The repertoires were made available in a free public database intended to serve as a resource for research on the immune response to SARS-CoV-2. Where available, HLA class I and class II types were obtained from metadata supplied by the sample provider rather than from assay-based typing.

As to this clone: This clone's antigen is unknown. Base qualities are missing; no much larger clone stands one base away.

General study outcomes and caveats: How much clinical and demographic metadata was included differed by source and by participant, and the metadata was provided uncurated.

The CDR3, cysteine through phenylalanine, is 17 amino acids long. The entry retains the CDR3 DNA only, 51 bases that are in frame from base 1. The germline V gene gives CDR1 as SGHVS and CDR2 as FNYEAQ. V and J are truncated by 1 base and 2 bases respectively, leaving an intervening sequence of 12 bases. In the prospective study, participants were about 18 to 95 years old, resided in approximately 25 geographic areas of the United States, and were enrolled through a virtual design. In the prospective study, participants were assigned to cohorts based on the clinical history participants reported in a screening survey and a study questionnaire. For ImmuneRACE Cohort 3, a participant was defined as recovered based on two consecutive negative NP/OP PCR tests, clearance by a healthcare professional, or resolution of symptoms. In the prospective study, mobile phlebotomists collected whole blood, serum and a nasopharyngeal or oropharyngeal swab from each participant. Participants in the prospective study had the option to provide additional blood draws and questionnaires over an approximately 2-month period. Prospective study blood samples were shipped either frozen or at room temperature before DNA extraction.

The immunoSEQ Assay, a bias-controlled multiplex PCR, was used to amplify TCRbeta CDR3 regions from genomic DNA. On the authors' methods: Nucleated cell counts per sample were estimated from amplification of reference gene primers within the assay. To quantify the absolute abundance of each unique TCRbeta CDR3 rearrangement, sequence reads were collapsed and filtered. Productive Simpson clonality was computed per sample as the square root of Simpson's diversity index over productive rearrangements. Not all clones reach the TCRdb copy of this immuneACCESS table, which keeps in-frame sequences only. Checked studies attribute under half of the gap to unresolved V genes and leave the rest unexplained. V, J and clone size were drawn from that table, and D and trimming were deduced from the DNA. The sample table holds more than 300,000 clones, of which more than 70% were seen once. The ten largest make up roughly 1.2% of the sample.

The sequencing sample was made of PBMCs or T cells enriched from blood (not recorded which). The receptor's source is a woman aged 18-29 years who had recovered from COVID-19. The chain employs TRBV7-6 and TRBJ2-6; the D segment could be TRBD2, given 5 matching bases. The nucleotide sequence reads TGTGCCAGCAGCTTAGGCGGAGGCAGGACTGGGGCCAACGTCCTGACTTTC. Its amino acids are CASSLGGGRTGANVLTF.